This T cell receptor beta chain was recovered during a study of T-cell reconstitution after alpha-beta-depleted transplantation in children. The sample holds many counts of this clonotype. Its antigen remains unknown. Unique molecular identifiers were used in preparing the TCRbeta library. TCRdb analysed the PCR reads with MiXCR anew, one entry per CDR3 protein. Among around 450,000 distinct CDR3 sequences listed, roughly 10% were seen once. General observations from the study: About two months after transplant, alpha-beta T cells reportedly came from several hundred expanded graft clones.

Trimming cost V 0 bases and J 0 bases, with 9 bases left between them. The germline CDR1 and CDR2 sequences are SGHRS and YFSETQ. CDR3 length equals 16 residues. This receptor was obtained from a child aged 2 to 9 with inherited bone marrow failure, due to receive a stem cell transplant. The sequenced sample was PBMCs, obtained before TCRalphabeta/CD19-depleted stem cell transplant. The chain joins TRBV5-1 to TRBJ2-2, with a weak D call TRBD2 (6 bases). In nucleotides, the CDR3 is TGCGCCAGCAGCTTGGAGGGACTGGCGAACACCGGGGAGCTGTTTTTT. Translating it yields CASSLEGLANTGELFF.